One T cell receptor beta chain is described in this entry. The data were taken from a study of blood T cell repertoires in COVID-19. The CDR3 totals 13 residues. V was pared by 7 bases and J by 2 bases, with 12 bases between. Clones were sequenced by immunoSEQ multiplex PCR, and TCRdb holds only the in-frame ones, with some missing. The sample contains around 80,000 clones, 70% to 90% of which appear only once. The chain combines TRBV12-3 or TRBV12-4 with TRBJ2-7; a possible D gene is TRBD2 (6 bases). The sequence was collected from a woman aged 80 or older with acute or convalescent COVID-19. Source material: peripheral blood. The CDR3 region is CASTAGIPYEQYF. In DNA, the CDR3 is TGTGCCAGCACGGCGGGGATTCCCTACGAGCAGTACTTC.